This T cell receptor (beta chain) was sequenced in a study of blood T cell repertoires in COVID-19. The data were produced by immunoSEQ multiplex PCR, yet TCRdb's version contains in-frame clones alone and is incomplete. This table holds fewer than 250,000 clones, 80% to 90% found once. The source of this sequence is a middle-aged woman with acute COVID-19. The sequenced sample was PBMCs or T cells enriched from blood (not recorded which).

Here the CDR3 DNA reads TGTGCCAGTAGTATGGCGGGGGCAGACAATGAGCAGTTCTTC. Protein sequence: CASSMAGADNEQFF. The chain joins TRBV19 to TRBJ2-1; maybe TRBD2 (7 bases). The CDR3 is 14 amino acids. CDR1 is LNHDA and CDR2 is SQIVND in the germline V gene (reference sequence). V was trimmed by 3 bases and J by 5 bases, leaving 11 bases between them.